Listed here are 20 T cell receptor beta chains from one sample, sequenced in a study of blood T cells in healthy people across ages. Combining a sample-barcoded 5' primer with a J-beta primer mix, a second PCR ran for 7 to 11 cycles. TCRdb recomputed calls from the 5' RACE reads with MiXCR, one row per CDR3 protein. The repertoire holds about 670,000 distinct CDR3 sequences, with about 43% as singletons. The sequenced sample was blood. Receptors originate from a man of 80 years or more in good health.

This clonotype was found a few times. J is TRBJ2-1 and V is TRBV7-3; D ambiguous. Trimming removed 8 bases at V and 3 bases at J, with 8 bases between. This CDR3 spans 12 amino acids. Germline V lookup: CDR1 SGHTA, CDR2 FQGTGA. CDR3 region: CASAQVYNEQFF. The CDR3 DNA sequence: TGTGCCAGCGCGCAGGTCTACAATGAGCAGTTCTTC.

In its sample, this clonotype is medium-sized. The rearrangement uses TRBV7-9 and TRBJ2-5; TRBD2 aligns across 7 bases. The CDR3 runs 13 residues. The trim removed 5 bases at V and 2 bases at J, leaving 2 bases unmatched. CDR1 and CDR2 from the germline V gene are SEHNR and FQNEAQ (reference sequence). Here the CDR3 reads CASSGTNQETQYF. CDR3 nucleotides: TGTGCCAGCAGCGGGACTAATCAAGAGACCCAGTACTTC.

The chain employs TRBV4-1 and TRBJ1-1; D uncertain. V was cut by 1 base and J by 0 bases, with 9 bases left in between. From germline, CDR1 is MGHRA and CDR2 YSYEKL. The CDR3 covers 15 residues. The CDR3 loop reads CASSQVYGLNTEAFF. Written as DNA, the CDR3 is TGCGCCAGCAGCCAAGTTTATGGCCTGAACACTGAAGCTTTCTTT.

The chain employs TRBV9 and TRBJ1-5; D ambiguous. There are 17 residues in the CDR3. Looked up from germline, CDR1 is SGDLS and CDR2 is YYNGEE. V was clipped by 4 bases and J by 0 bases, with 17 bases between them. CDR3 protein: CASSIKRDGDSNQPQHF. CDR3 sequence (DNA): TGTGCCAGCAGCATAAAAAGAGACGGGGATAGCAATCAGCCCCAGCATTTT.

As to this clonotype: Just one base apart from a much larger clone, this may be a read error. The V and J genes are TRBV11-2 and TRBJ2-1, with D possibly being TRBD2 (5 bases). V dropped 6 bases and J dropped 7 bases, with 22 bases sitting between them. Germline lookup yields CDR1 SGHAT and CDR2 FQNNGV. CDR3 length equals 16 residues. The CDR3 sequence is CASSLLPGVASNEQFF. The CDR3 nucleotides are TGTGCCAGCAGTTTGCTGCCCGGGGTAGCTTCGAATGAGCAGTTCTTC.

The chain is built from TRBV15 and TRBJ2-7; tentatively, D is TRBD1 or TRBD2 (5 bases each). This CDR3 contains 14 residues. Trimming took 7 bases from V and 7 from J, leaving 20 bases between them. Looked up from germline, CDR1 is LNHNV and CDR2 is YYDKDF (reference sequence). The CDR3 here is CATTSNVGTGEQYF. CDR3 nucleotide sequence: TGTGCCACCACCAGCAATGTAGGGACCGGTGAGCAGTACTTC.

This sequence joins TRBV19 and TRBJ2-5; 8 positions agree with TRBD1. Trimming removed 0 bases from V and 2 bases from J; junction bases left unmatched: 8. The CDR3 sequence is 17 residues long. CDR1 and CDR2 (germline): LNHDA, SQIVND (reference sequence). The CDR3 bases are TGTGCCAGTAGTATAGATCATGGACAGGGAGGACAAGAGACCCAGTACTTC. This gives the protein CASSIDHGQGGQETQYF.

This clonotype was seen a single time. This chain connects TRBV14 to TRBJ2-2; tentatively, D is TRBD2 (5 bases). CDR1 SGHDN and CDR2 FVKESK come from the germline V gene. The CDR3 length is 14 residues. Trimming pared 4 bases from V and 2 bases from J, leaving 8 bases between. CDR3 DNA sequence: TGTGCCAGCAGCCGGACTTTAAACACCGGGGAGCTGTTTTTT. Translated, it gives CASSRTLNTGELFF.

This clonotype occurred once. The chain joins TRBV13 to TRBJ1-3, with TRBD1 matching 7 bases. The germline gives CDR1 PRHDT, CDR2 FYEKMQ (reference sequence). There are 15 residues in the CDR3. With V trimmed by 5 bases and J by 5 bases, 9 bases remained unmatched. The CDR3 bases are TGTGCCAGCAGCCAACGGTGGACAGGACGAAACACCATATATTTT. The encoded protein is CASSQRWTGRNTIYF.

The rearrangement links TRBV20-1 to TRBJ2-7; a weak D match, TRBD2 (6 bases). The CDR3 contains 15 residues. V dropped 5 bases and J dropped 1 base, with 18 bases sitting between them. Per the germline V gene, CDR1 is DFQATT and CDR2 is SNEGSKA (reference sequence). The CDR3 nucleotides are TGCAGTGCTCCAGGGAGGTCTAGCGCGTCCTACGAGCAGTACTTC. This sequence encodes CSAPGRSSASYEQYF.

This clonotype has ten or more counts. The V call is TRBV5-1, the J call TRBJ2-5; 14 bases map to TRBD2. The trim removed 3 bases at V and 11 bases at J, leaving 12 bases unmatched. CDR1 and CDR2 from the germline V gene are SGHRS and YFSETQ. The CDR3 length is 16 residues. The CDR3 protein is CASSWGGTSGSDEQYF. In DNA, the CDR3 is TGCGCCAGCAGCTGGGGGGGGACTAGCGGGAGTGATGAGCAGTACTTC.

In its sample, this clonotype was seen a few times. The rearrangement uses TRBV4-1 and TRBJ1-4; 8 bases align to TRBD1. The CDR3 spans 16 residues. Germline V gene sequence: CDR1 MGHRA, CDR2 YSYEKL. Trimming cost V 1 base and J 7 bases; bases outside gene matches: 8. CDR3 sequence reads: CASSQGHRGTGEKLFF. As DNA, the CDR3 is TGCGCCAGCAGCCAAGGTCACAGGGGGACGGGTGAAAAACTGTTTTTT.

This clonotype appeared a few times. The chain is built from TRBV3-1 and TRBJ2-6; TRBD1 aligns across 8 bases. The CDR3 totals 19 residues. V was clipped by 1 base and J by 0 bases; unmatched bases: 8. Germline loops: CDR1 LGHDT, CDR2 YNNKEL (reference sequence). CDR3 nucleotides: TGTGCCAGCAGCCAAGCTATCGGACAGGGCCGCTCTGGGGCCAACGTCCTGACTTTC. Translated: CASSQAIGQGRSGANVLTF. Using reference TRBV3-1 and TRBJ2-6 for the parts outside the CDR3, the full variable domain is DTAVSQTPKYLVTQMGNDKSIKCEQNLGHDTMYWYKQDSKKFLKIMFSYNNKELIINETVPNRFSPKSPDKAHLNLHINSLELGDSAVYFCASSQAIGQGRSGANVLTFGAGSRLTVL.

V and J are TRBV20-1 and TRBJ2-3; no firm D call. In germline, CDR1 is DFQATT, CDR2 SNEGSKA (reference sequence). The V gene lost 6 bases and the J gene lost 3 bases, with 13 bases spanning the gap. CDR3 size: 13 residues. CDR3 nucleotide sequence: TGCAGTGCAAAGCACGCCTCTACAGATACGCAGTATTTT. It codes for CSAKHASTDTQYF.

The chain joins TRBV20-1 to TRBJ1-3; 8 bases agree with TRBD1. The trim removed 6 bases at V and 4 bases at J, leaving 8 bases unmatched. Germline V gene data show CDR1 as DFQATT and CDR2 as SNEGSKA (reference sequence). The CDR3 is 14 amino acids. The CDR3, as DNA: TGCAGTGCAGGACAGGGCGCAGGGGGAAACACCATATATTTT. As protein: CSAGQGAGGNTIYF.

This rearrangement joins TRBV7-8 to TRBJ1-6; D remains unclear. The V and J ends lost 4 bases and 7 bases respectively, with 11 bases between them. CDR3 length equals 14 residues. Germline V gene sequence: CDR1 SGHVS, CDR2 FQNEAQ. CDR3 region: CASSSGPGNSPLHF. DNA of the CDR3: TGTGCCAGCAGCTCTGGTCCGGGGAATTCACCCCTCCACTTT.

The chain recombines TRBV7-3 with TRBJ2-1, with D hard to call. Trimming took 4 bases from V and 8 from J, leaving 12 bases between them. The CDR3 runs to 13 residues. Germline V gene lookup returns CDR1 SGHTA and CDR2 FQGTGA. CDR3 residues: CASSSPSLDEQFF. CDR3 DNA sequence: TGTGCCAGCAGCTCGCCCTCATTAGATGAGCAGTTCTTC.

The CDR3 reads CSALSYEQYF. DNA for the CDR3: TGCAGTGCTTTAAGTTACGAGCAGTACTTC. The V call is TRBV20-1, the J call TRBJ2-7; D gene ambiguous. The CDR3 has 10 residues. CDR1 and CDR2 (germline): DFQATT, SNEGSKA (reference sequence). Trimming cost V 5 bases and J 4 bases, with 6 bases left between them.

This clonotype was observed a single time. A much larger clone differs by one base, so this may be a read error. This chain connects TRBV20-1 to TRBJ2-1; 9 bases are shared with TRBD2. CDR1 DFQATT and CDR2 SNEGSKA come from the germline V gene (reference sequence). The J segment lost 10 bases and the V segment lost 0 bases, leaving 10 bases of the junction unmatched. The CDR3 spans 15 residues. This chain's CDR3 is CSARDGGRAKHEQFF. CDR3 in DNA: TGCAGTGCTAGAGACGGCGGGAGGGCTAAGCACGAGCAGTTCTTC.

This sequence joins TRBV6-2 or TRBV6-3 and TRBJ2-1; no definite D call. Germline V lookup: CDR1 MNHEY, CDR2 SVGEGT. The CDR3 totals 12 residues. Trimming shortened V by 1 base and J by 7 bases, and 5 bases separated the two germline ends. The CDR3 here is CASSYFRNEQFF. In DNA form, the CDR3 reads TGTGCCAGCAGTTACTTCCGGAATGAGCAGTTCTTC.